The T cell receptor (beta chain) under discussion was sequenced for a study of CXCR3-negative and CXCR3-positive naive CD8 T cells (dated by TCRdb to between 2018 and 2021). About the study as a whole: In total, roughly 130 million TRB reads were obtained, corresponding to roughly 1.5 +/- 0.3 million reads per library. Diversity and physicochemical repertoire analyses covered 11 donors pooled from two independent experiments. Naive subsets from about 5 donors and memory cells from 3 donors were included in the TRBV-TRBJ cluster analysis.

With regard to this clonotype: Its binding antigen is unknown.

The paper's findings and limits, for the study overall: Repertoire diversity was comparably high in both naive subsets but much lower in memory CD8+ T cells. Similar TRBV-TRBJ usage was shown by naive CXCR3-negative and CXCR3-positive cells from the same donor, whereas distinct patterns were shown by memory cells. Freshly isolated PBMCs were used for most assays because CXCR3 expression partially decreased after cryopreservation. TRB CDR3s from CXCR3-positive naive cells showed higher hydrophobicity (lower Kidera factor 4), lower energy, and higher strength and volume indices than CXCR3-negative naive cells. Because surface CD5, which is linked to self-reactivity in mice, was comparable between the naive subsets, TCR interaction strength was also inferred from the physicochemical properties of TRB CDR3s.

For each CD8+ T cell subset, flow sorting was done in triplicate, and 310,000 or so cells per subset went directly into RLT lysis buffer. To exclude memory contaminants, naive CD8+ T cells were stringently defined as CD45RO-CCR7+CD27+CD95-. Standard density gradient centrifugation was used to isolate peripheral blood mononuclear cells from buffy coats. Naive CXCR3-negative and CXCR3-positive CD8+ T cells were flow-sorted on a FACSAria III. Total RNA was extracted from sorted cells using an RNeasy Mini Kit. Reading from cysteine to phenylalanine, the CDR3 counts 13 amino acids. DNA for this receptor is not on file. CDR1 and CDR2, per the germline V gene, are SGHTA and FQGNSA. Sequencing took place on a NextSeq 550. The Human TCR Profiling Kit (MiLaboratory) was used to make UMI-labeled 5' RACE TRB cDNA libraries. cDNA synthesis used the entire amount of extracted RNA, and PCR amplification then used the entire amount of cDNA produced. Libraries were prepared in parallel with an identical number of PCR cycles. As for the authors' bioinformatics: With a minimum of two reads required per UMI, MIGEC and MiXCR pulled out about 52,000 +/- 9,100 unique UMI-labeled TRB cDNA molecules from each library. Each library averaged about 37,000 +/- 9,700 functional in-frame TRB CDR3 nucleotide clonotypes without stop codons. After downsampling to 5000 UMI-labeled TRB molecules per sample, diversity metrics such as normalized Shannon-Wiener and Chao1 were calculated in VDJtools. VDJtools was used to calculate clonotype-size-weighted physicochemical properties of the central five CDR3 residues, namely interaction energy, strength, volume and Kidera factor 4. TCRdb reprocessed the raw reads; every CDR3 protein sequence is a single record, and DNA is not supplied. The V and J calls reflect TCRdb's pipeline rather than the authors' work. This specimen's table enumerates about 50,000 distinct CDR3 sequences. Approximately 0.56% of the sample is taken by the ten largest.

Sequenced material: naive CXCR3+ CD8+ T cells from blood. The cell subset or site label of this sample denotes: CD45RO-CCR7+CD27+CD95- naive CD8+ T cells expressing CXCR3 (TNR3+). Recombination linked TRBV7-2 to TRBJ2-7; TCRdb's assignment of TRBD1 cannot be checked, as there is no DNA. This TCR derives from a human donor in good health. Some clones in this sample may be carry-over from other donors' samples. The CDR3 amino acid sequence is: CASSMGPSYEQYF.